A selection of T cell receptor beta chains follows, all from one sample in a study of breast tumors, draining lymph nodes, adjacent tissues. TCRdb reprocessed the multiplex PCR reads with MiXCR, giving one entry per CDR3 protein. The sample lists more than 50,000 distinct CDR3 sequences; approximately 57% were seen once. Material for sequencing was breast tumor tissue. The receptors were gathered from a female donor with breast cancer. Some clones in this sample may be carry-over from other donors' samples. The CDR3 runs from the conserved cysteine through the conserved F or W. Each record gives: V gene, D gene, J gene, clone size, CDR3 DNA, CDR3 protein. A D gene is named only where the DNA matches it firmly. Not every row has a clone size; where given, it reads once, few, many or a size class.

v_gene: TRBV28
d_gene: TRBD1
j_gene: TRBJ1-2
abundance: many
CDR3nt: TGTGCCAGCAGGGGTAGAGACAGGGTCAAAGGGTCCTATGGCTACACCTTC
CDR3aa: CASRGRDRVKGSYGYTF

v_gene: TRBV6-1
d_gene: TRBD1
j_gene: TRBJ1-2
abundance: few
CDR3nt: TGTGCCAGCAGTCAACCCGGACAGGGGTTCGATGGCTACACCTTC
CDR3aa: CASSQPGQGFDGYTF

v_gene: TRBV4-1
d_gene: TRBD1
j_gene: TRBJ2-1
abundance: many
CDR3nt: TGCGCCAGCAGCCAAGAGTGGACAGGTTCCTACAATGAGCAGTTCTTC
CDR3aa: CASSQEWTGSYNEQFF

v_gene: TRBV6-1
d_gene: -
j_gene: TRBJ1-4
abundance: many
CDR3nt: TGTGCCAGCAGTGATCGTAATGAAAAACTGTTTTTT
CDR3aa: CASSDRNEKLFF

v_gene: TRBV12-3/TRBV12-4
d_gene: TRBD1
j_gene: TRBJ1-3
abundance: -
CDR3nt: TGTGCACTCCGAGCGGGGGGACAGGGAAACACCATATATTTT
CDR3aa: CALRAGGQGNTIYF

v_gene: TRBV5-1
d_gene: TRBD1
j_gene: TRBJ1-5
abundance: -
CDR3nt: TGCGCCAGCAGCTTGGGAGACAGGGGGCAGCCCCAGCATTTT
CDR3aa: CASSLGDRGQPQHF

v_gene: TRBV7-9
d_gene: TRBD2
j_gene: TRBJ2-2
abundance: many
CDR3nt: TGTGCCAGCAGGCCGGGACTAGACTACACCGGGGAGCTGTTTTTT
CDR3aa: CASRPGLDYTGELFF

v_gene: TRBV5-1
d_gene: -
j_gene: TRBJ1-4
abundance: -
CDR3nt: TGCGCCAGCAGCTTGGTCCCTAAGGGCGCTGAAAAACTGTTTTTT
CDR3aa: CASSLVPKGAEKLFF

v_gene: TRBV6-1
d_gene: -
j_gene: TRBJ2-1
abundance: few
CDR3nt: TGCGCCAGCATTGAGCAGTTCTTC
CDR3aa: CASIEQFF

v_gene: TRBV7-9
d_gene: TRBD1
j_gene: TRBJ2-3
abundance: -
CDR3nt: TGTGCCAGCAGCCACACCCGGACAGGATTCACAGATACGCAGTATTTT
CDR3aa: CASSHTRTGFTDTQYF

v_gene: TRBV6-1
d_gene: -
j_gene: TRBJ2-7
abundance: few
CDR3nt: TGTGCCAGCAGTGAAGGGACAGAGAACGAGCAGTACTTC
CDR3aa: CASSEGTENEQYF

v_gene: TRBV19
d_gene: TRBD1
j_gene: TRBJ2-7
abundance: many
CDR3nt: TGTGCCAGTAGGGGACAGGGGGGGATCTACGAGCAGTACTTC
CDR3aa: CASRGQGGIYEQYF

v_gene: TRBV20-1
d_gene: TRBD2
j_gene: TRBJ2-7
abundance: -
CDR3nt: TGCAGTGCTAGCCCCTCTCTGGGACTAGCGGACTACGAGCAGTACTTC
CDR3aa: CSASPSLGLADYEQYF

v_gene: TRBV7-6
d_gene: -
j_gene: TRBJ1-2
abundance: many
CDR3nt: TGTGCCAGCAGCTTAAACCTCGGGGGCGCAGGCTATGGCTACACCTTC
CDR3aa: CASSLNLGGAGYGYTF

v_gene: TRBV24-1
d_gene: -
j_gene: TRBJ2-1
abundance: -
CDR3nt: TGTGCCACCAGCGACGTTCTAGCTCCTTTTACCAATGAGCAGTTCTTC
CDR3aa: CATSDVLAPFTNEQFF

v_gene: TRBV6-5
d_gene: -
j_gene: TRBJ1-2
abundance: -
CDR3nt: TGTGCCAGCAGCACAGGGAAGCACTATGGCTACACCTTC
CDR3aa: CASSTGKHYGYTF

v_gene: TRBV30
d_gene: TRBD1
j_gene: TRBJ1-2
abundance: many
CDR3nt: TGTGCCTGGAGTGTTGGGACAGGGCTTGGCTACACCTTC
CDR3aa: CAWSVGTGLGYTF

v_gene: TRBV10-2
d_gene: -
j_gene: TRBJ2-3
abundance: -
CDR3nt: TGCGCCAGCAGTGACGGCACAGATGCGCAGTATTTT
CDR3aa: CASSDGTDAQYF

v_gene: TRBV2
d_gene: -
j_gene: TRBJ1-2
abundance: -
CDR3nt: TGTGCCAGCAGGTTGACTAGCGGGGGGGCGAACCCAAAAAACTATGGCTACACCTTC
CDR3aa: CASRLTSGGANPKNYGYTF

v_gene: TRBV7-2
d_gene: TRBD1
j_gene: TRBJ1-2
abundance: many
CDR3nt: TGTGCCAGCAGCCCATACAGACAGGGCGCTAACTATGGCTACACCTTC
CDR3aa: CASSPYRQGANYGYTF

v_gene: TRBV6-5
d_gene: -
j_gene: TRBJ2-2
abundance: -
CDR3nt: TGTGCCAGCAGTTACTCGGGAACCGGGGAGCTGTTTTTT
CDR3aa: CASSYSGTGELFF

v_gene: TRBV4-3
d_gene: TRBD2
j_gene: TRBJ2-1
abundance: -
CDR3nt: TGCGCCAGTCCCGGAGCGGGAACCTACAATGAGCAGTTCTTC
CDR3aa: CASPGAGTYNEQFF

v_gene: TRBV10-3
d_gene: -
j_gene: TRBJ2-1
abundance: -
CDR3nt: TGTGCCATCAGGACACCTTCCAATGGGCAGTTCTTC
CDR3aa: CAIRTPSNGQFF

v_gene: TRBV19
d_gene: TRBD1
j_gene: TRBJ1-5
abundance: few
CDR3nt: TGTGCCAGTAGCCCTACAGGGGGCAATCAGCCCCAGCATTTT
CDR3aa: CASSPTGGNQPQHF

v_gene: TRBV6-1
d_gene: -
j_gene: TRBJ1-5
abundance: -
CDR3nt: TGTGCCAGCAGTGATAAGGCGGTCAATCAGCCCCAGCATTTT
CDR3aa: CASSDKAVNQPQHF

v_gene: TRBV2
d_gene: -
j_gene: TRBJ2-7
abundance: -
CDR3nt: TGTGCCAGCAGTGAGCTTGCCCTTGGGGAGCAGTACTTC
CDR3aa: CASSELALGEQYF

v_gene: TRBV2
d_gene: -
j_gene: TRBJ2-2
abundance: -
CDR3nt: TGTGCCAGCAGATCATCTACCAACACCGGGGAGCTGTTTTTT
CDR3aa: CASRSSTNTGELFF

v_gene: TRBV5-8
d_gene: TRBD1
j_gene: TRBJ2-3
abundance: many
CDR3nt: TGTGCCAGCAGCTTTGGGACAGCGATACACACAGATACGCAGTATTTT
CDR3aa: CASSFGTAIHTDTQYF

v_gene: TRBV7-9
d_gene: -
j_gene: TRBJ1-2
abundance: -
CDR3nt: TGTGCCAGCAGCTTAGAGTTAAGCCAAGCTGAGGCCTTC
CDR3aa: CASSLELSQAEAF

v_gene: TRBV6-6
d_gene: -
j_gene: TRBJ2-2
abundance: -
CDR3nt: TGTGCCAGCAGTTTCCTGCGGGGAGGCGGGGAGCTGTTTTTT
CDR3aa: CASSFLRGGGELFF

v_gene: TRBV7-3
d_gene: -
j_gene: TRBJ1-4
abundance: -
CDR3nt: TGTGCTAGTCAAGTCGGGGGGACGGAAAAACTGTTTTTT
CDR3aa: CASQVGGTEKLFF

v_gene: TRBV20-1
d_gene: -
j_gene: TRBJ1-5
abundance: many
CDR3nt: TGCAGTGCTAGAGGAACGTTTTCAGGGGATCAGCCCCAGCATTTT
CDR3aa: CSARGTFSGDQPQHF

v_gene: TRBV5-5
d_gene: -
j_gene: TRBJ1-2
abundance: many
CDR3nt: TGTGCCAGCAGCTTGGGGCAGATCTCCTATGGCTACACCTTC
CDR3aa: CASSLGQISYGYTF

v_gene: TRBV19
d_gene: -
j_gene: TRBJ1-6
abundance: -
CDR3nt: TGTGCCAGTAGTTGGGGTAATAATTCACCCCTCCACTTT
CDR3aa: CASSWGNNSPLHF

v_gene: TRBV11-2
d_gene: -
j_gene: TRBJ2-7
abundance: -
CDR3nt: TGTGCCAGCAGCTTGGGCCCGGGAATCTACGAGCAGTACTTC
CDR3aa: CASSLGPGIYEQYF

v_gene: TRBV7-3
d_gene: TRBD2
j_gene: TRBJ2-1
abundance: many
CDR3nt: TGTGCCAGCAGCTTGGGCGGGGGTTACAATGAGCAGTTCTTC
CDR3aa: CASSLGGGYNEQFF

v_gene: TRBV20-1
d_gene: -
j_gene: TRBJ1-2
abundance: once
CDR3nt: TGCAGTGCCAGATTTAATGGAGGACGCCTTTATGGCTACACCTTC
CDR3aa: CSARFNGGRLYGYTF

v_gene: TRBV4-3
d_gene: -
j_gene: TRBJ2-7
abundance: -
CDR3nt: TGCGCCAGCAGCCAAGCGCCAGGGGTAAAGCAGTACTTC
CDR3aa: CASSQAPGVKQYF

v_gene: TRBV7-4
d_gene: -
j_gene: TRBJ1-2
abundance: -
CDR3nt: TGTGCCAGCAGCCCATCTTGGGGAGGGACTAACTATGGCTACACCTTC
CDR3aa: CASSPSWGGTNYGYTF

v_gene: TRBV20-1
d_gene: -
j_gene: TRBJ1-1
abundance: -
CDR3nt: TGCAGTGCTAGAAGGTCAGTGGAACAGAGGGACACTGAAGCTTTCTTT
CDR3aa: CSARRSVEQRDTEAFF

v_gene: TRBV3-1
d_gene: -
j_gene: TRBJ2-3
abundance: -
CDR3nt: TGTGCCAGCAGCTTGGGACGGGCCACAGATACGCAGTATTTT
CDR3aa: CASSLGRATDTQYF

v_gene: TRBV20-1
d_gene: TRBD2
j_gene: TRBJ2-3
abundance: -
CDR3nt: TGCAGTGCCCCGGGACTAGAGGCTCCAGTGTCCGATACGCAGTATTTT
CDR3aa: CSAPGLEAPVSDTQYF

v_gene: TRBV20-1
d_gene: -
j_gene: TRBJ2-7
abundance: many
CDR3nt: TGCAGTGCTAGAGGGGACACCAACTACGAGCAGTACTTC
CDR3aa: CSARGDTNYEQYF

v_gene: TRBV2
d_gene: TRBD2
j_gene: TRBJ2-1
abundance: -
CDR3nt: TGTGCCAGCATGGCTGGGCTAGCGGGGGCCTCCTACAATGAGCAGTTCTTC
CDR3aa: CASMAGLAGASYNEQFF

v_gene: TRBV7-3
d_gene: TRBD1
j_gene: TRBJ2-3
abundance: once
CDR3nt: TGTGCCAGCCGTGAGGGGGCAACAGATACGCAGTATTTT
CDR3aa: CASREGATDTQYF

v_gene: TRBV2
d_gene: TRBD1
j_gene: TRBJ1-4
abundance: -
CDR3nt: TGTGCCAGCAGTGAATCTGCCAGGGGGGGTGAAAAACTGTTTTTT
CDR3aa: CASSESARGGEKLFF